The 31 T cell receptor beta chains in this list originate from one sample, sequenced in a study of blood T cell repertoires in COVID-19. Data came from immunoSEQ multiplex PCR; TCRdb stores just in-frame clones and leaves some out. The repertoire has about 250,000 clones, almost 90% of them found once; the top ten carry around 1.5%. The sequenced sample consisted of peripheral blood. These receptors originate from an elderly man with acute or convalescent COVID-19.

The CDR3 region is CASSLKAGGPNEQFF. DNA of the CDR3: TGTGCCAGCAGCTTGAAAGCGGGAGGACCCAATGAGCAGTTCTTC. The chain carries TRBV5-8 and TRBJ2-1, with 9 nucleotides matching TRBD2. This CDR3 contains 15 residues. J gave up 6 bases and V 1 base, and 5 bases lay outside the gene matches. Germline V gives CDR1 SGHTS, CDR2 YDEGEE.

V usage is TRBV5-1 and J usage is TRBJ2-3, with 10 bases identical to TRBD2. The CDR3 has 19 amino acids. Germline CDR1 SGHRS, CDR2 YFSETQ. V dropped 0 bases and J dropped 0; count of bases not matched to a gene: 10. The CDR3 reads CASSLVSSTSGYSTDTQYF. In DNA form, the CDR3 reads TGCGCCAGCAGCTTGGTCTCTTCGACTAGCGGGTATAGCACAGATACGCAGTATTTT.

The chain uses TRBV5-6 and TRBJ1-3, with a tentative D call TRBD1 (6 bases). Germline V gene data show CDR1 as SGHDT and CDR2 as YYEEEE. Trimming stripped 0 bases from V and 0 bases from J, with 13 bases between. The CDR3 is made up of 17 amino acids. The CDR3 is CASSLGPGTSSGNTIYF. CDR3 DNA sequence: TGTGCCAGCAGCTTGGGTCCCGGGACAAGCTCTGGAAACACCATATATTTT.

In its sample, this clone was seen once. The chain is built from TRBV7-2 and TRBJ1-1, with D hard to call. V was clipped by 4 bases and J by 2 bases, with 5 bases between them. The germline gives CDR1 SGHTA, CDR2 FQGNSA. The CDR3 consists of 12 residues. CDR3 sequence reads: CASSSPNTEAFF. CDR3 nucleotide sequence: TGTGCCAGCAGCTCCCCAAACACTGAAGCTTTCTTT.

The sample holds a few counts of this clone. The chain combines TRBV18 with TRBJ1-2; the D is unclear. The CDR3 sequence is 13 residues long. Trimming pared 2 bases from V and 6 bases from J, leaving 10 bases between. Per germline, CDR1 KGHSH and CDR2 LQKENI. The CDR3 loop is CASSPTRLDGYTF. As DNA, the CDR3 is TGTGCCAGCTCACCAACCAGATTGGATGGCTACACCTTC.

The chain carries TRBV7-2 and TRBJ1-1; D may be TRBD1 (6 bases). Trimming stripped 1 base from V and 3 bases from J, with 12 bases between. Germline assignment: CDR1 SGHTA and CDR2 FQGNSA. The CDR3 is made up of 15 amino acids. CDR3 in DNA: TGTGCCAGCAGCTTAGACGGGACAAAAGACACTGAAGCTTTCTTT. Encoded protein: CASSLDGTKDTEAFF.

This clone showed up just once. The V gene is TRBV18, the J gene TRBJ1-3; no firm D call. With 6 bases removed from V and 0 bases from J, the gap between germline ends came to 6 bases. The CDR3 has 13 residues. The germline gives CDR1 KGHSH, CDR2 LQKENI. The CDR3: CASSQNSGNTIYF. CDR3 nucleotide sequence: TGTGCCAGCTCCCAGAACTCTGGAAACACCATATATTTT.

This sequence joins TRBV29-1 and TRBJ2-7; 11 bases line up with TRBD1. CDR3 length equals 14 residues. V lost 1 base to trimming and J lost 3 bases; unmatched junction nucleotides: 2. The germline V gene has CDR1 SQVTM and CDR2 ANQGSEA. The CDR3 region is CSVEGTGGFYEQYF. CDR3 sequence (DNA): TGCAGCGTTGAAGGGACAGGGGGCTTCTACGAGCAGTACTTC.

The V call is TRBV20-1, the J call TRBJ2-7; the match to TRBD1 covers 8 bases. V dropped 3 bases and J dropped 0; count of bases not matched to a gene: 10. CDR3 length: 16 residues. Per germline, CDR1 DFQATT and CDR2 SNEGSKA (reference sequence). The CDR3 DNA reads as TGCAGTGCTAGTGAGGGACAGGTTTTAAGCTCCTACGAGCAGTACTTC. This translates into CSASEGQVLSSYEQYF.

This clone was seen just once. The genes are TRBV7-2 and TRBJ1-4; possibly TRBD1 for D (6 bases). CDR1 is SGHTA, CDR2 FQGNSA, per germline. Trimming stripped 5 bases from V and 0 bases from J, with 10 bases between. This CDR3 contains 15 residues. The CDR3 DNA sequence: TGTGCCAGCAGCGGACAGACGGCAACTAATGAAAAACTGTTTTTT. This encodes CASSGQTATNEKLFF.

A note on this clone: Other DNA sequences in the same sample also yield this CDR3. The CDR3 loop reads CASSRRGRGSYEQYF. Written as DNA, the CDR3 is TGTGCCAGCAGCCGGCGAGGCAGGGGCTCCTACGAGCAGTACTTC. The rearrangement uses TRBV13 and TRBJ2-7, with D maybe TRBD1 (6 bases). Germline V gene data show CDR1 as PRHDT and CDR2 as FYEKMQ (reference sequence). CDR3 length: 15 residues. V dropped 5 bases and J dropped 0 bases, with 14 bases sitting between them.

The V and J genes are TRBV7-2 and TRBJ2-5, with 10 bases identical to TRBD1. Germline V gives CDR1 SGHTA, CDR2 FQGNSA. This CDR3 contains 14 residues. Trimming took 4 bases from V and 4 from J; bases not matched to a gene: 3. CDR3 sequence: CASSSGQGIETQYF. The CDR3 nucleotides read TGTGCCAGCAGCTCGGGACAGGGGATAGAGACCCAGTACTTC. Based on the CDR3 plus reference TRBV7-2 and TRBJ2-5, the full variable domain is GAGVSQSPSNKVTEKGKDVELRCDPISGHTALYWYRQSLGQGLEFLIYFQGNSAPDKSGLPSDRFSAERTGGSVSTLTIQRTQQEDSAVYLCASSSGQGIETQYFGPGTRLLVL.

The chain combines TRBV5-5 with TRBJ1-1, with D hard to call. In germline, CDR1 is SGHKS, CDR2 YYEKEE (reference sequence). V was pared by 0 bases and J by 9 bases, with 9 bases between. This CDR3 region has 12 residues. The CDR3 here is CASSLGPQKAFF. The CDR3 nucleotides are TGTGCCAGCAGCTTGGGTCCTCAGAAAGCTTTCTTT. Drawing the rest from reference TRBV5-5 and TRBJ1-1, the complete variable domain is DAGVTQSPTHLIKTRGQQVTLRCSPISGHKSVSWYQQVLGQGPQFIFQYYEKEERGRGNFPDRFSARQFPNYSSELNVNALLLGDSALYLCASSLGPQKAFFGQGTRLTVV.

The chain recombines TRBV7-6 with TRBJ2-1; maybe TRBD1 (6 bases). V shed 5 bases and J shed 8 bases, with 13 bases lying between them. The germline CDR1 and CDR2 sequences are SGHVS and FNYEAQ. The CDR3 extends over 13 amino acids. The CDR3 DNA is TGTGCCAGCAGCCTTCGACAGGCCGATGAGCAGTTCTTC. Translating gives CASSLRQADEQFF.

This clone was found once. V is TRBV12-3 or TRBV12-4 and J is TRBJ1-1; 8 bases are shared with TRBD1. V lost 7 bases to trimming and J lost 5 bases; unmatched junction nucleotides: 6. The CDR3 is 13 amino acids. For the CDR3, the DNA is TGTGCCAGCACCCCGACAGGGGTGACTGAAGCTTTCTTT. Amino acid sequence: CASTPTGVTEAFF.

The gene calls are TRBV5-1 and TRBJ2-3, with D maybe TRBD2 (5 bases). The germline V and J ends were trimmed by 5 bases and 4 bases, with 14 bases remaining between them. The germline CDR1 and CDR2 sequences are SGHRS and YFSETQ. This CDR3 has 14 residues. This CDR3 reads CASRYAGSADTQYF. CDR3 nucleotides: TGCGCCAGCAGATACGCTGGTAGCGCAGATACGCAGTATTTT.

The chain is built from TRBV19 and TRBJ2-2; 8 positions match TRBD2. From germline, CDR1 is LNHDA and CDR2 SQIVND (reference sequence). V trimming: 6 bases; J trimming: 6 bases; junction bases outside the gene matches: 15. The CDR3 has 17 residues. The CDR3 region has the DNA TGTGCCAGTAGCACTAGCGGATACCCCATGGGGGCCGGGGAGCTGTTTTTT. It codes for CASSTSGYPMGAGELFF.

The J gene is TRBJ1-3, the V gene TRBV7-9, with D unclear. Trimming left V 1 base short and J 0 bases short, with 13 bases between. Germline-derived CDR1 and CDR2 are SEHNR and FQNEAQ (reference sequence). The CDR3 has 17 residues. CDR3 residues: CASSLESAVNSGNTIYF. CDR3 DNA sequence: TGTGCCAGCAGCTTAGAGTCGGCGGTAAACTCTGGAAACACCATATATTTT.

This clone has a single count. The genes are TRBV28 and TRBJ2-5; maybe TRBD1 (6 bases). The CDR3 covers 13 residues. The ends were cut back, 5 bases at V and 4 bases at J, with 11 bases in the middle. The germline V gene has CDR1 MDHEN and CDR2 SYDVKM. CDR3 sequence reads: CASSTDSRETQYF. CDR3 nucleotides: TGTGCCAGCAGTACGGACAGTCGAGAGACCCAGTACTTC.

V and J are TRBV15 and TRBJ1-2; 7 bases match TRBD1. From germline, CDR1 is LNHNV and CDR2 YYDKDF (reference sequence). The CDR3 runs 16 residues. With V trimmed by 0 bases and J by 4 bases, 8 bases remained unmatched. In DNA form, the CDR3 reads TGTGCCACCAGCAGAGAGGTAGGGGGCACGGGCTATGGCTACACCTTC. The encoded protein is CATSREVGGTGYGYTF.

V gene TRBV28 combines with J gene TRBJ1-2; D gene ambiguous. This CDR3 contains 14 residues. Per the germline V gene, CDR1 is MDHEN and CDR2 is SYDVKM. The ends were cut back, 3 bases at V and 4 bases at J, with 12 bases in the middle. The CDR3 nucleotides read TGTGCCAGCAGTTTTGTTCGGGGAAGCTATGGCTACACCTTC. Amino acids: CASSFVRGSYGYTF.

The chain uses TRBV19 and TRBJ1-1; TRBD1 matches at 8 bases. V was pared by 5 bases and J by 6 bases, with 8 bases of the junction left unmatched. The V gene's germline CDR1 is LNHDA and CDR2 SQIVND (reference sequence). This CDR3 is 14 amino acids long. Here the CDR3 reads CASSPRQGRSEAFF. For the CDR3, the DNA is TGTGCCAGTAGTCCAAGACAGGGGAGGTCTGAAGCTTTCTTT.

The CDR3 loop reads CASSPGSGEQYF. For the CDR3, the DNA is TGTGCCAGCAGCCCCGGATCCGGGGAGCAGTACTTC. J is TRBJ2-7 and V is TRBV13, with D uncertain. The CDR3 runs to 12 residues. The V end was cut by 5 bases, the J end by 7 bases, with 12 bases between. Germline CDR1 reads PRHDT; CDR2 reads FYEKMQ (reference sequence).

This CDR3 reads CASSSTRGSHGETQYF. Written as DNA, the CDR3 is TGTGCCAGCAGCTCGACCAGGGGTTCTCATGGAGAGACCCAGTACTTC. The rearrangement uses TRBV9 and TRBJ2-5, with a tentative D call TRBD1 (6 bases). This CDR3 region has 16 residues. V lost 4 bases and J lost 4, with 20 bases in between. Germline V gene sequence: CDR1 SGDLS, CDR2 YYNGEE. Full variable domain (rest looked up from reference TRBV9 and TRBJ2-5): DSGVTQTPKHLITATGQRVTLRCSPRSGDLSVYWYQQSLDQGLQFLIQYYNGEERAKGNILERFSAQQFPDLHSELNLSSLELGDSALYFCASSSTRGSHGETQYFGPGTRLLVL.

This clone was seen a single time. The chain employs TRBV6-6 and TRBJ2-1; 7 bases match TRBD2. The germline V gene encodes CDR1 MNHNY and CDR2 SVGAGI (reference sequence). CDR3 size: 16 residues. V gave up 2 bases and J gave up 2 bases; unmatched junction bases: 6. CDR3 region: CASSYEGRGAYNEQFF. CDR3 sequence (DNA): TGTGCCAGCAGTTACGAGGGGAGGGGAGCCTACAATGAGCAGTTCTTC.

This clone was detected only a few times. This chain connects TRBV3-1 (or the pseudogene TRBV3-2) to TRBJ2-2; weak D call: TRBD2 (6 bases). Germline CDR1 LGHDT, CDR2 YNNKEL (reference sequence). CDR3 length: 14 residues. Trimming removed 5 bases at V and 9 bases at J, with 16 bases between. The CDR3 DNA reads as TGTGCCAGCAGCGGAGGCGTGGGGAGGAGGGAGCTGTTTTTT. It specifies CASSGGVGRRELFF.

Points on this clone: Sequence at one end of the junction differs from germline and may be a read error. The J gene is TRBJ1-2, the V gene TRBV27, with D perhaps matching TRBD1 (5 bases). CDR1 is MNHEY and CDR2 is SMNVEV in the germline V gene (reference sequence). The CDR3 spans 11 residues. CDR3 in DNA: TGTGCCAGCAGTTACCCACAGGTCGTCGCCTTC. Translating gives CASSYPQVVAF.

This chain uses TRBV18 with TRBJ1-6, with 7 bases that match TRBD1. J lost 9 bases, V lost 3 bases, and 14 bases had no gene match. Per the germline V gene, CDR1 is KGHSH and CDR2 is LQKENI. The length of the CDR3 is 17 residues. The DNA of the CDR3 is TGTGCCAGCTCACCTAGGTCAGGGGGACTCAGTTCTTCACCCCTCCACTTT. Amino acid sequence: CASSPRSGGLSSSPLHF.

This sequence joins TRBV2 and TRBJ1-1; D perhaps matches TRBD1 (5 bases). Germline lookup yields CDR1 SNHLY and CDR2 FYNNEI. This CDR3 has 14 amino acids. With 1 base removed from V and 10 bases from J, the gap between germline ends came to 16 bases. This CDR3 reads CASSEGGLSYPAFF. In DNA, the CDR3 is TGTGCCAGCAGTGAAGGGGGACTATCCTACCCAGCTTTCTTT.

The chain combines TRBV14 with TRBJ2-1; maybe TRBD2 (6 bases). Looked up from germline, CDR1 is SGHDN and CDR2 is FVKESK. V was shortened by 3 bases and J by 4 bases, with 13 bases between the two germline ends. The length of the CDR3 is 15 residues. CDR3 DNA sequence: TGTGCCAGCAGCCATCGAAAGGGACTTTACAATGAGCAGTTCTTC. Its protein product is CASSHRKGLYNEQFF.

The J gene is TRBJ2-3, the V gene TRBV5-1; D is perhaps TRBD2 (5 bases). V was pared by 0 bases and J by 0 bases, with 11 bases between. Germline lookup yields CDR1 SGHRS and CDR2 YFSETQ. There are 16 residues in the CDR3. DNA of the CDR3: TGCGCCAGCAGCTTGGCCGCGGGCCTTAGCACAGATACGCAGTATTTT. The encoded protein is CASSLAAGLSTDTQYF.